This T cell receptor (beta chain) was retrieved from a study of monozygotic twins with inflammatory bowel disease. This CDR3 region has 14 residues. The V gene's germline CDR1 is LGHDT and CDR2 YNNKEL (reference sequence). Collection yielded roughly 2.5 ml of blood per donor. TCRdb re-analyzed the 5' RACE reads; it lists each CDR3 protein once, without DNA. The sample has nearly 450,000 distinct CDR3 sequences. The sequencing sample was made of blood. The clonotype originates from a human donor with ulcerative colitis or Crohn's disease, or a healthy co-twin of an affected twin (not recorded which). The V gene is TRBV3-1, the J gene TRBJ2-7; TCRdb's assignment of TRBD2 cannot be checked, as there is no DNA. The chain's CDR3 is CASSQSLAGGEQYF.